This TCR beta chain was recorded in a study of T cells in Graves' hyperthyroidism and ophthalmopathy. Amplification targeted TCR beta CDR3 regions from RNA transcripts. HTBI primers drove first-round RT-PCR of the TCR CDR3. TCRdb redid the calling of the multiplex PCR reads with MiXCR, one entry per CDR3 protein. The table includes some 200,000 distinct CDR3 sequences, about a sixth detected once. Recently diagnosed hyperthyroidism of less than 2 months' duration affected patients aged 18 to 65. Based on clinical symptoms, serum thyroxine and TRAb, thyroid ultrasound and orbital computed tomography, diagnoses were reached. This sample holds PBMCs from around 9.9 ml fresh peripheral blood. Study-level points and caveats: Blood shared most expanded thyroid clonotypes above 0.001.

The J segment lost 5 bases and the V segment lost 2 bases, leaving 10 bases of the junction unmatched. Germline-derived CDR1 and CDR2 are DFQATT and SNEGSKA (reference sequence). CDR3 size: 15 residues. This clonotype has ten or more counts. Antigen: not known. The TCR originated in a man aged 50-60 years with Graves' hyperthyroidism. The chain is built from TRBV20-1 and TRBJ2-5; 8 bases align to TRBD1. Sequenced: blood. CDR3 DNA sequence: TGCAGTGCTAGACCTCACAGGGGGTTAGGGGAGACCCAGTACTTC. Amino acid sequence: CSARPHRGLGETQYF.